Presented here are 27 T cell receptor beta chains from one specimen sequenced in a study of blood T cell repertoires in COVID-19. The protocol was immunoSEQ multiplex PCR, while the TCRdb copy is restricted to in-frame clones and leaves out a portion. Among about 88,000 clones listed, about 83% were seen once. The sample was peripheral blood. The receptors derive from a woman aged 70-85 years with acute or convalescent COVID-19.

J is TRBJ1-2 and V is TRBV6-5; 11 bases are shared with TRBD1. This CDR3 comprises 14 residues. The V and J ends lost 11 bases and 5 bases, in that order; junction bases with no gene match: 10. Germline CDR1 MNHEY, CDR2 SVGAGI. In nucleotides, the CDR3 is TGTGCCGTGGAGGACAGGGGGCGTCAGTATGGCTACACCTTC. This gives the protein CAVEDRGRQYGYTF.

This clone was counted once. The V gene is TRBV7-8, the J gene TRBJ2-4, with D possibly TRBD2 on 5 matching bases. The CDR3 has 17 residues. Germline CDR1 reads SGHVS; CDR2 reads FQNEAQ. Trimming pared 4 bases from V and 0 bases from J, leaving 16 bases between. CDR3: CASSSIGEQVAKNIQYF. DNA of the CDR3: TGTGCCAGCAGCTCCATTGGGGAGCAGGTAGCCAAAAACATTCAGTACTTC. Combining the CDR3 with reference TRBV7-8 and TRBJ2-4 gives the whole variable domain GAGVSQSPRYKVAKRGQDVALRCDPISGHVSLFWYQQALGQGPEFLTYFQNEAQLDKSGLPSDRFFAERPEGSVSTLKIQRTQQEDSAVYLCASSSIGEQVAKNIQYFGAGTRLSVL.

The chain is built from TRBV15 and TRBJ1-3; possibly TRBD1 for D (5 bases). Looked up from germline, CDR1 is LNHNV and CDR2 is YYDKDF (reference sequence). The CDR3 loop spans 14 amino acids. The ends were cut back, 8 bases at V and 1 base at J, with 12 bases in the middle. The CDR3 spells CATDLDNSGNTIYF. The CDR3 DNA reads as TGTGCCACCGACTTGGACAATTCTGGAAACACCATATATTTT.

In this sample, this clone turned up once. This rearrangement joins TRBV12-3 or TRBV12-4 to TRBJ2-7; the D is unclear. This CDR3 spans 12 amino acids. V lost 4 bases and J lost 0, with 4 bases in between. The CDR3 DNA reads TGTGCCAGCAGTTCCAGCTCCTACGAGCAGTACGTC. This gives the protein CASSSSSYEQYV.

V and J are TRBV21-1 and TRBJ1-2; the tabulated D call, TRBD1, remains unverified against the DNA. TRBV21-1 is given as a pseudogene. The CDR3 contains 15 residues. As DNA, the CDR3 is TGTGCCAGCAGCCGTTCCGGGACAGGGGCCTGTGGCTACACCTTC. Amino acid sequence: CASSRSGTGACGYTF.

This clone was detected only once. V is TRBV12-3 or TRBV12-4 and J is TRBJ1-2; D remains ambiguous. Trimming stripped 6 bases from V and 3 bases from J, with 8 bases between. CDR3 length: 12 amino acids. CDR3 in amino acids: CASRRAHYGYTF. CDR3 sequence (DNA): TGTGCCAGCAGGCGGGCTCACTATGGCTACACCTTC.

V usage is TRBV6-1 and J usage is TRBJ2-3; TRBD1 might be the D (5 bases). Trimming left V 4 bases short and J 7 bases short, with 24 bases between. CDR1 and CDR2 (germline): MNHNS, SASEGT. CDR3 length: 17 amino acids. CDR3 DNA sequence: TGTGCCAGCAGTGTCCAAGCGCCGGGCACTGCAGGGAATACGCAGTATTTT. This translates into CASSVQAPGTAGNTQYF.

This clone was recorded a few times. The gene calls are TRBV7-6 and TRBJ2-2; D is possibly TRBD1 (5 bases). Trimming pared 3 bases from V and 4 bases from J, leaving 21 bases between. Germline assignment: CDR1 SGHVS and CDR2 FNYEAQ. This CDR3 has 18 residues. The DNA of the CDR3 is TGTGCCAGCAGCTTCGTTGGTGGGGCTGCTAGACGCACCGGGGAGCTGTTTTTT. Translation gives CASSFVGGAARRTGELFF.

In nucleotides, the CDR3 is TGTGCCAGCAGCGCGAGAGACACTGAAGCTTTCTTT. Its translation is CASSARDTEAFF. The chain links TRBV7-9 to TRBJ1-1; D ambiguous. Germline V gives CDR1 SEHNR, CDR2 FQNEAQ (reference sequence). CDR3 size: 12 residues. V lost 5 bases and J 3 bases, leaving 7 bases between the germline ends. The full variable domain, with the rest looked up from reference TRBV7-9 and TRBJ1-1, is DTGVSQNPRHKITKRGQNVTFRCDPISEHNRLYWYRQTLGQGPEFLTYFQNEAQLEKSRLLSDRFSAERPKGSFSTLEIQRTEQGDSAMYLCASSARDTEAFFGQGTRLTVV.

The rearrangement uses TRBV5-1 and TRBJ2-3; possible D gene TRBD2, 5 bases. The CDR3 is 18 residues long. Germline V gives CDR1 SGHRS, CDR2 YFSETQ. Trimming pared 0 bases from V and 0 bases from J, leaving 17 bases between. CDR3 residues: CASSLAIQAAASTDTQYF. The CDR3 region has the DNA TGCGCCAGCAGCTTGGCTATTCAAGCGGCCGCTAGCACAGATACGCAGTATTTT.

This clone came up once. The chain carries TRBV5-4 and TRBJ1-3; TRBD1 matches 7 bases. The CDR3 totals 16 residues. V trimming: 5 bases; J trimming: 2 bases; junction bases outside the gene matches: 10. Germline-derived CDR1 and CDR2 are SGHNT and YYREEE (reference sequence). The CDR3 protein is CASSLNRGVTGNTIYF. The CDR3 DNA is TGTGCCAGCAGTTTGAACAGGGGAGTCACTGGAAACACCATATATTTT.

This chain connects TRBV24-1 to TRBJ2-1; D gene unclear. This CDR3 comprises 15 residues. In germline, CDR1 is KGHDR, CDR2 SFDVKD. V was trimmed by 1 base and J by 2 bases, leaving 8 bases between them. CDR3 region: CATSDFRSTYNEQFF. The CDR3 DNA reads TGTGCCACCAGTGATTTTCGGAGTACCTACAATGAGCAGTTCTTC.

V is TRBV11-3 and J is TRBJ2-3; perhaps TRBD2 as D (9 bases). Germline V gene lookup returns CDR1 SGHNT and CDR2 YENEEA. This CDR3 has 20 amino acids. Trimming took off 5 bases at V and 13 bases at J, with 40 bases between the two ends. The CDR3: CASSPRPDRVRTSSGTHKYF. The CDR3 DNA reads as TGTGCCAGCAGCCCCCGCCCGGACAGGGTCCGCACTTCTAGCGGGACACACAAGTATTTT.

The chain carries TRBV27 and TRBJ1-6, with D hard to call. This CDR3 region has 16 residues. The germline V and J ends were trimmed by 5 bases and 8 bases, with 19 bases remaining between them. The germline V gene has CDR1 MNHEY and CDR2 SMNVEV (reference sequence). Written as DNA, the CDR3 is TGTGCCAGCAGTCCCCGTTTAGTAGGGAGGGATTCACCCCTCCACTTT. Protein product: CASSPRLVGRDSPLHF.

This sequence joins TRBV7-8 and TRBJ1-1, with 7 bases fitting TRBD1. V gave up 7 bases and J gave up 1 base; unmatched junction bases: 9. Germline V gene sequence: CDR1 SGHVS, CDR2 FQNEAQ. The CDR3 sequence is 15 residues long. CDR3 nucleotides: TGTGCCAGCAACCCACTGGGGACAGCGAACACTGAAGCTTTCTTT. Translated, it gives CASNPLGTANTEAFF.

The chain recombines TRBV10-2 with TRBJ1-1; weak D call: TRBD1 (6 bases). Trimming pared 0 bases from V and 10 bases from J, leaving 9 bases between. Germline V gene sequence: CDR1 WSHSY, CDR2 SAAADI. CDR3 length: 12 amino acids. CDR3 DNA sequence: TGCGCCAGCAGTGAGTCGGGGGGGCGAGCTTTCTTT. This encodes CASSESGGRAFF.

The rearrangement uses TRBV15 and TRBJ1-1; the D gene is possibly TRBD1 (5 bases). V was clipped by 1 base and J by 6 bases, with 9 bases between them. The CDR3 runs to 13 residues. Germline loops: CDR1 LNHNV, CDR2 YYDKDF (reference sequence). The CDR3 DNA follows: TGTGCCACCAGCAGAGCTGGGGGGTCTGAAGCTTTCTTT. It specifies CATSRAGGSEAFF.

V and J are TRBV28 and TRBJ1-1; 11 bases are shared with TRBD1. This CDR3 has 16 residues. Losses at the gene ends were 5 bases for V and 4 bases for J; bases not matched to a gene: 9. Per the germline V gene, CDR1 is MDHEN and CDR2 is SYDVKM. CDR3 DNA sequence: TGTGCCAGCAGTCCTGGACAGGGGGCGCTTATCACTGAAGCTTTCTTT. The encoded protein is CASSPGQGALITEAFF.

The chain employs TRBV11-2 and TRBJ1-1; the D is unclear. The germline gives CDR1 SGHAT, CDR2 FQNNGV. This CDR3 region has 13 residues. The V and J ends lost 7 bases and 4 bases respectively, with 13 bases between them. CDR3 DNA sequence: TGTGCCAGCAAAATTGCGGGGATCACTGAAGCTTTCTTT. Residues: CASKIAGITEAFF.

The chain couples TRBV10-3 to TRBJ1-1, with TRBD1 matching over 8 bases. Unmatched junction bases numbered 13, after V lost 3 bases and J lost 1 base. The germline CDR1 and CDR2 sequences are ENHRY and SYGVKD. This CDR3 has 18 amino acids. The CDR3 nucleotides read TGTGCCATCAGTGATAAGGTCGGAGCAGGGGGCAAGAACACTGAAGCTTTCTTT. Residues: CAISDKVGAGGKNTEAFF.

The chain has TRBV9 and TRBJ2-2; the D gene is possibly TRBD1 (5 bases). The CDR3 has 14 residues. Germline V gene data show CDR1 as SGDLS and CDR2 as YYNGEE. V gave up 2 bases and J gave up 4 bases, with 9 bases separating them. The CDR3 region has the DNA TGTGCCAGCAGCGTCATGACAGCCACCGGGGAGCTGTTTTTT. This codes for CASSVMTATGELFF.

The table lists this clone with a few counts. The chain employs TRBV4-3 and TRBJ1-6; D might be TRBD1 (5 bases). Trimming cost V 1 base and J 5 bases, with 12 bases left between them. The germline V gene encodes CDR1 LGHNA and CDR2 YSLEER. This CDR3 contains 16 residues. This chain's CDR3 is CASSQVWQGNNSPLHF. The CDR3 nucleotides are TGCGCCAGCAGCCAAGTTTGGCAGGGTAATAATTCACCCCTCCACTTT.

This clone was detected once. The rearrangement joins TRBV6-5 to TRBJ1-6; tentative D call: TRBD1 (6 bases). Germline lookup yields CDR1 MNHEY and CDR2 SVGAGI. Deletions cut 4 bases from V and 4 bases from J, with 11 bases between. The length of the CDR3 is 15 residues. CDR3 in amino acids: CASSFGQNYNSPLHF. DNA of the CDR3: TGTGCCAGCAGTTTCGGACAGAATTATAATTCACCCCTCCACTTT.

This clone has a single count. A read error may produce the germline difference seen at one junction end. The J gene is TRBJ2-6, the V gene TRBV5-4; 9 bases align to TRBD1. The CDR3 length is 18 residues. Germline V lookup: CDR1 SGHNT, CDR2 YYREEE (reference sequence). CDR3 DNA sequence: TGTGCCAGCCGCTTGTCCTCCAGACAGGGGGCTGGGGCCAACGTCCTGACTTTC. Translating it yields CASRLSSRQGAGANVLTF.

The chain carries TRBV19 and TRBJ1-2, with D uncertain. The CDR3 consists of 13 residues. CDR1 is LNHDA and CDR2 is SQIVND in the germline V gene (reference sequence). Trimming cost V 9 bases and J 4 bases, with 15 bases left between them. The CDR3 spells CASTATEGYGYTF. CDR3 DNA: TGTGCCAGCACAGCGACCGAGGGCTATGGCTACACCTTC. The full variable domain, in which reference TRBV19 and TRBJ1-2 provide the parts outside the CDR3, is DGGITQSPKYLFRKEGQNVTLSCEQNLNHDAMYWYRQDPGQGLRLIYYSQIVNDFQKGDIAEGYSVSREKKESFPLTVTSAQKNPTAFYLCASTATEGYGYTFGSGTRLTVV.

This clone was counted once. V usage is TRBV6-4 and J usage is TRBJ2-1; D ambiguous. CDR1 is MRHNA and CDR2 is SNTAGT in the germline V gene. The CDR3 spans 13 residues. With 4 bases removed from V and 6 bases from J, the gap between germline ends came to 10 bases. The CDR3 DNA follows: TGTGCCAGCAGTGGGTTCGGAGCCAATGAGCAGTTCTTC. This gives the protein CASSGFGANEQFF.

The chain couples TRBV5-4 to TRBJ1-2, with TRBD1 matching over 12 bases. The CDR3 is 16 amino acids. In germline, CDR1 is SGHNT, CDR2 YYREEE (reference sequence). V shed 4 bases, J shed 0 bases, and the junction held 4 bases outside the gene matches. CDR3 nucleotides: TGTGCCAGCAGCAAGGGACAGGGGGCCACTAACTATGGCTACACCTTC. It is translated as CASSKGQGATNYGYTF.